Presented here are 19 T cell receptor beta chains from one specimen sequenced in a study of cytomegalovirus exposure and HLA in healthy donors. The PCR ran on 60 Vbeta and 13 Jbeta primers. Libraries were prepared by immunoSEQ multiplex PCR; TCRdb keeps only in-frame clonotypes and omits some of them. The repertoire holds roughly 150,000 clones, with approximately 80% as singletons. Sequencing was performed on PBMCs. The receptors originated from a man aged 18 to 30 in good health and CMV-seropositive.

V is TRBV7-8 and J is TRBJ2-5, with TRBD2 identical over 8 bases. The germline V gene encodes CDR1 SGHVS and CDR2 FQNEAQ. With 5 bases clipped from V and 4 bases from J, the junction kept 3 bases outside the gene matches. This CDR3 region has 13 residues. CDR3 amino acids: CASSHGGVETQYF. CDR3 DNA sequence: TGTGCCAGCAGCCACGGGGGGGTAGAGACCCAGTACTTC. The full variable domain, completed using reference TRBV7-8 and TRBJ2-5, is GAGVSQSPRYKVAKRGQDVALRCDPISGHVSLFWYQQALGQGPEFLTYFQNEAQLDKSGLPSDRFFAERPEGSVSTLKIQRTQQEDSAVYLCASSHGGVETQYFGPGTRLLVL.

V and J are TRBV5-1 and TRBJ2-1; a possible D gene is TRBD1 (5 bases). The CDR3 spans 17 residues. The V gene's germline CDR1 is SGHRS and CDR2 YFSETQ. Trimming shortened V by 2 bases and J by 2 bases, and 17 bases separated the two germline ends. Written as DNA, the CDR3 is TGCGCCAGCAGCTTAGACAGACCCAATTACGCCTACAATGAGCAGTTCTTC. Translating gives CASSLDRPNYAYNEQFF.

This clone was counted between two and nine times. The chain is built from TRBV15 and TRBJ1-4; a possible D gene is TRBD1 (6 bases). CDR1 and CDR2 (germline): LNHNV, YYDKDF (reference sequence). This CDR3 region has 14 residues. Trimming removed 8 bases from V and 5 bases from J, with 15 bases in between. The CDR3 here is CATRQGFENEKLFF. The CDR3 DNA follows: TGTGCCACCCGGCAGGGGTTCGAAAATGAAAAACTGTTTTTT.

The chain links TRBV5-6 to TRBJ2-5; D call uncertain. The V gene's germline CDR1 is SGHDT and CDR2 YYEEEE. The V end was cut by 4 bases, the J end by 7 bases, with 11 bases between. The CDR3 extends over 12 amino acids. The CDR3 DNA reads TGTGCCAGCAGCCCAGGCAGTGGGACCCAGTACTTC. Translation gives CASSPGSGTQYF.

This rearrangement joins TRBV6-1 to TRBJ2-7, with TRBD2 identical over 8 bases. The CDR3 has 16 residues. V shed 3 bases, J shed 5 bases, and the junction held 12 bases outside the gene matches. The germline V gene encodes CDR1 MNHNS and CDR2 SASEGT. The CDR3 DNA sequence: TGTGCCAGCAGTGACCCGGGAGGGTTGTCCGTCCACGAGCAGTACTTC. Its protein product is CASSDPGGLSVHEQYF.

The chain's CDR3 is CASSPRIERLTNTGELFF. Here the CDR3 DNA reads TGTGCCAGCTCACCACGTATCGAGCGATTAACGAACACCGGGGAGCTGTTTTTT. This chain joins TRBV18 and TRBJ2-2, with D hard to call. This CDR3 comprises 18 residues. Per the germline V gene, CDR1 is KGHSH and CDR2 is LQKENI. Trimming removed 1 base at V and 0 bases at J, with 15 bases between. The full variable domain, its missing parts supplied by reference TRBV18 and TRBJ2-2, is NAGVMQNPRHLVRRRGQEARLRCSPMKGHSHVYWYRQLPEEGLKFMVYLQKENIIDESGMPKERFSAEFPKEGPSILRIQQVVRGDSAAYFCASSPRIERLTNTGELFFGEGSRLTVL.

V is TRBV19 and J is TRBJ1-4; maybe TRBD1 (6 bases). This CDR3 is 13 amino acids long. Germline CDR1 and CDR2: LNHDA and SQIVND (reference sequence). V lost 6 bases, J lost 8 bases, and 13 bases lay in between. The CDR3: CASRPNRVEKLFF. The CDR3 coding sequence is TGTGCCAGTAGGCCTAACAGGGTCGAAAAACTGTTTTTT.

V usage is TRBV4-2 and J usage is TRBJ1-1; 7 bases align to TRBD1. The V gene's germline CDR1 is LGHNA and CDR2 YNFKEQ. Losses at the gene ends were 5 bases for V and 7 bases for J; bases not matched to a gene: 4. The CDR3 contains 12 residues. CDR3 DNA sequence: TGTGCCAGCAGCAGGGACAGCATTGAAGCTTTCTTT. Encoded protein: CASSRDSIEAFF.

The V gene is TRBV7-8, the J gene TRBJ1-4, with TRBD1 as a possible D gene (6 bases). From germline, CDR1 is SGHVS and CDR2 FQNEAQ. Trimming pared 4 bases from V and 1 base from J, leaving 10 bases between. The CDR3 contains 15 residues. CDR3 residues: CASSSRGLTNEKLFF. CDR3 DNA: TGTGCCAGCAGCTCCAGGGGCTTAACTAATGAAAAACTGTTTTTT.

This clone was detected a few times. The rearrangement uses TRBV5-4 and TRBJ2-3; tentative D call: TRBD2 (6 bases). The ends were cut back, 1 base at V and 6 bases at J, with 12 bases in the middle. CDR3 length equals 14 residues. Germline CDR1 reads SGHNT; CDR2 reads YYREEE (reference sequence). CDR3 nucleotides: TGTGCCAGCAGCTTGCTGGGAGGCCCTGATACGCAGTATTTT. Protein product: CASSLLGGPDTQYF.

This CDR3 reads CASSPGTGNYGYTF. The CDR3 coding sequence is TGTGCCAGTAGTCCAGGGACAGGCAACTATGGCTACACCTTC. The chain joins TRBV19 to TRBJ1-2; 8 nucleotides match TRBD1. CDR1 is LNHDA and CDR2 is SQIVND in the germline V gene (reference sequence). Unmatched junction bases numbered 4, after V lost 5 bases and J lost 2 bases. This CDR3 region has 14 residues.

Comment on this clone: This likely comes from a read error, as the CDR3 has no conserved phenylalanine or tryptophan at its end. V usage is TRBV7-9 and J usage is TRBJ1-6; TRBD1 matches at 8 bases. The CDR3 runs 14 residues. With V trimmed by 5 bases and J by 10 bases, 7 bases remained unmatched. Germline V gene data show CDR1 as SEHNR and CDR2 as FQNEAQ (reference sequence). The CDR3 DNA sequence: TGTGCCAGCAGCCTAAACCGACAGGGGTCACCCCTCCACCTT. This codes for CASSLNRQGSPLHL.

The chain is built from TRBV25-1 and TRBJ2-5, with TRBD1 identical over 7 bases. Germline V CDR1 and CDR2: MGHDK, SYGVNS. The CDR3 is 16 amino acids. Germline trimming cut 1 base from V and 6 bases from J; bases unmatched to any gene: 11. The CDR3 protein is CASSEFGQGVRKTQYF. The DNA for the CDR3 is TGTGCCAGCAGTGAATTTGGGCAGGGGGTCAGAAAGACCCAGTACTTC.

The DNA of the CDR3 is TGCAGTGCCCCCGCCGGCTACGAGCAGTACTTC. This sequence encodes CSAPAGYEQYF. The chain is built from TRBV20-1 and TRBJ2-7; D not certain. Germline-derived CDR1 and CDR2 are DFQATT and SNEGSKA (reference sequence). The CDR3 runs 11 residues. Trimming took 6 bases from V and 3 from J, leaving 9 bases between them.

CDR3 bases: TGTGCCAGCAGACCCGGGACAGGGGCGGGTGAAAAACTGTTTTTT. Protein: CASRPGTGAGEKLFF. V gene TRBV2 combines with J gene TRBJ1-4; 10 bases align to TRBD1. CDR3 length equals 15 residues. The germline gives CDR1 SNHLY, CDR2 FYNNEI. Germline trimming cut 6 bases from V and 7 bases from J; bases unmatched to any gene: 8.

Comments on this clone: The junction shows a germline mismatch at one end, possibly a read error. The J gene is TRBJ1-3, the V gene TRBV23-1; no firm D call. TRBV23-1 is an open reading frame, and its role is uncertain. CDR3 length equals 9 residues. CDR3 protein: CASSPQVDF. The CDR3 DNA reads as TGCGCCAGCAGTCCCCAGGTGGATTTT.

The chain carries TRBV2 and TRBJ2-3, with a weak D call TRBD2 (7 bases). V gave up 7 bases and J gave up 1 base, with 12 bases separating them. The CDR3 length is 14 residues. Germline V CDR1 and CDR2: SNHLY, FYNNEI. DNA of the CDR3: TGTGCCAGCAAGGCGGGGGCTCGCACAGATACGCAGTATTTT. Amino acid sequence: CASKAGARTDTQYF.

The chain employs TRBV6-5 and TRBJ2-5; 8 nucleotides agree with TRBD2. The J call may be faulty, since TRBJ2-7 better matches the DNA end. CDR1 MNHEY and CDR2 SVGAGI come from the germline V gene. The CDR3 is 14 amino acids. The CDR3 loop is CASRRLAPPYEQYF. In DNA, the CDR3 is TGTGCCAGCAGACGACTAGCGCCTCCCTACGAGCAGTACTTC.

The J gene is TRBJ1-5, the V gene TRBV4-3, with 7 bases lining up with TRBD1. Trimming removed 1 base from V and 7 bases from J; junction bases left unmatched: 7. Germline V gives CDR1 LGHNA, CDR2 YSLEER. The CDR3 loop spans 15 amino acids. In DNA, the CDR3 is TGCGCCAGCAGCCAAGTAATCCAGGGGGACCAGCCCCAGCATTTT. This sequence encodes CASSQVIQGDQPQHF.